A selection of T cell receptor beta chains follows, all from one sample in a study of blood T cells in healthy people across ages. TCRdb re-derived calls from the 5' RACE reads in MiXCR, one entry per CDR3 protein. Of fewer than 950,000 distinct CDR3 sequences listed, roughly 53% are singletons. Sequencing used blood. Receptor source: a man older than 75 in good health. Both conserved end residues are part of each CDR3. The D gene is left open where the match is weak. Some rows mark clone size as missing; the rest say once, few, many or name a class of expanded clone.

D: NA
V: TRBV11-2
size: NA
J: TRBJ2-5
DNA: TGTGCCAGCAGCTTAGGCTCGGGCCAGCAAGAGACCCAGTACTTC
CDR3: CASSLGSGQQETQYF

D: NA
V: TRBV12-3/TRBV12-4
size: NA
J: TRBJ1-5
DNA: TGTGCCAGCAGTTTAGGCCGGACCTCCAATCAGCCCCAGCATTTT
CDR3: CASSLGRTSNQPQHF

D: NA
V: TRBV20-1
size: NA
J: TRBJ1-5
DNA: TGCAGTGCTAGGGGAGGGACGAGCAATCAGCCCCAGCATTTT
CDR3: CSARGGTSNQPQHF

D: TRBD2
V: TRBV5-1
size: NA
J: TRBJ2-7
DNA: TGCGCCAGCAGCTTTGGACTAGCGGGATTGTACGAGCAGTACTTC
CDR3: CASSFGLAGLYEQYF

D: TRBD1
V: TRBV2
size: NA
J: TRBJ1-5
DNA: TGTGCCAGCAGTTCCGACAGGGGTTGGCAGCCCCAGCATTTT
CDR3: CASSSDRGWQPQHF

D: NA
V: TRBV7-6
size: NA
J: TRBJ2-3
DNA: TGTGCCAGCAGTCCCGGTCAAACGGGCAGATACGCGTATTTT
CDR3: CASSPGQTGRYAYF

D: NA
V: TRBV20-1
size: NA
J: TRBJ2-5
DNA: TGCAGTGCTAGTTGGGGGACCACCTACGAGCAGTACTTT
CDR3: CSASWGTTYEQYF

D: NA
V: TRBV12-3/TRBV12-4
size: NA
J: TRBJ2-5
DNA: TGTGCCAGCAGTTTATGGGGATCCGGAGAGACCCAGTACTTC
CDR3: CASSLWGSGETQYF

D: TRBD2
V: TRBV6-5
size: NA
J: TRBJ2-5
DNA: TGTGCCGGTACATGGTTCAGACTAGCAGGCGAGACCCAGTACTTC
CDR3: CAGTWFRLAGETQYF

D: NA
V: TRBV3-1
size: few
J: TRBJ1-2
DNA: TGTGCCAGCAGCCAAGAAGGCCGGGACTATGGCTACACCTTC
CDR3: CASSQEGRDYGYTF

D: TRBD1
V: TRBV12-3/TRBV12-4
size: few
J: TRBJ1-2
DNA: TGTGCCAGCAGCCTCACAGGGGGCAGGGGCTACACCTTC
CDR3: CASSLTGGRGYTF

D: NA
V: TRBV12-3/TRBV12-4
size: NA
J: TRBJ1-1
DNA: TGTGCCAGCAGCCCCGGGGCTATGCTCTCTGAAGCTTTCTTT
CDR3: CASSPGAMLSEAFF

D: TRBD1
V: TRBV6-2/TRBV6-3
size: NA
J: TRBJ2-5
DNA: TGTGCCAGCAGTACCCAGGGACAGGGCTTGGGTGAGCAGTACTTC
CDR3: CASSTQGQGLGEQYF

D: NA
V: TRBV7-2
size: few
J: TRBJ1-4
DNA: TGTGCCAGCAGTTTGGGGGGACGGGGAGATGAAAAACTGTTTTTT
CDR3: CASSLGGRGDEKLFF

D: TRBD2
V: TRBV27
size: NA
J: TRBJ2-5
DNA: TGTGCCAGCAGTACAGCGGGGGGAGAAGAGACCCAGTACTTC
CDR3: CASSTAGGEETQYF

D: TRBD1
V: TRBV3-1
size: once
J: TRBJ2-7
DNA: TGTGCCAGCAGCCACTGGGACAGGGGGGCCGAGCAGTACTTC
CDR3: CASSHWDRGAEQYF

D: NA
V: TRBV5-4
size: few
J: TRBJ2-3
DNA: TGTGCCAGCAGCTTGACGAGCACAGATACGCAGTATTTT
CDR3: CASSLTSTDTQYF

D: NA
V: TRBV29-1
size: NA
J: TRBJ1-1
DNA: TGCATCGCCACCCGGGACACTGAAGCTTTCTTT
CDR3: CIATRDTEAFF

D: NA
V: TRBV29-1
size: NA
J: TRBJ1-1
DNA: TGCAGCACCCAATGGGCGGCGGGGACTGAAGCTTTCTTT
CDR3: CSTQWAAGTEAFF

D: NA
V: TRBV20-1
size: once
J: TRBJ1-6
DNA: TGCAGTGCTAGAGATCCCCCCTCTAATTCACCCCTCCACTTT
CDR3: CSARDPPSNSPLHF

D: TRBD2
V: TRBV9
size: few
J: TRBJ2-1
DNA: TGTGCCAGCAGTCCCCAGCGGGAGGTTATTGATGAGCAGTTCTTC
CDR3: CASSPQREVIDEQFF

D: TRBD1
V: TRBV20-1
size: NA
J: TRBJ2-7
DNA: TGCAGTGCTAGAGGGGACAGAAACTACGAGCAGTACTTC
CDR3: CSARGDRNYEQYF

D: NA
V: TRBV11-2
size: NA
J: TRBJ1-2
DNA: TGTGCCAGCAGCGAGGCTGTCTATGGCTACACCTTC
CDR3: CASSEAVYGYTF

D: NA
V: TRBV10-3
size: few
J: TRBJ2-4
DNA: TGTGCCATCAGTGATGGGACAAAACTAGCCAAAAACATTCAGTACTTC
CDR3: CAISDGTKLAKNIQYF

D: NA
V: TRBV7-2
size: NA
J: TRBJ2-3
DNA: TGTGCCAGCAGCCCTCATCTCCCAGGGAGTAGCACAGATACGCAGTATTTT
CDR3: CASSPHLPGSSTDTQYF

D: NA
V: TRBV15
size: few
J: TRBJ1-1
DNA: TGTGCCACCAGCAGGGGCCTACACCCCACTGAAGCTTTCTTT
CDR3: CATSRGLHPTEAFF

D: NA
V: TRBV7-9
size: NA
J: TRBJ1-3
DNA: TGTGCCAGCAGCCCGCTAGGCCCACAATCTGGAAACACCATATATTTT
CDR3: CASSPLGPQSGNTIYF

D: NA
V: TRBV12-3/TRBV12-4
size: NA
J: TRBJ1-2
DNA: TGTGCCAGCAGTTTAATGGGGATTAACTATGGCTACACCTTC
CDR3: CASSLMGINYGYTF

D: NA
V: TRBV6-5
size: NA
J: TRBJ1-1
DNA: TGTGCCAGTGTACAGCGCATGAACACTGAAGCTTTCTTT
CDR3: CASVQRMNTEAFF

D: NA
V: TRBV20-1
size: NA
J: TRBJ2-3
DNA: TGCAGTGCTAGAGTCTCGCTCGAAGGACACAGTACGCAGTATTTT
CDR3: CSARVSLEGHSTQYF

D: NA
V: TRBV3-1
size: NA
J: TRBJ2-1
DNA: TGTGCCAGCAGCCAAGATCCCGCCGGGGGGCAGTTCTTC
CDR3: CASSQDPAGGQFF

D: NA
V: TRBV11-2
size: few
J: TRBJ2-7
DNA: TGTGCCAGCAGCGAAAAATCCCAGGGGAGGGAGCAGTACTTC
CDR3: CASSEKSQGREQYF

D: TRBD1
V: TRBV24-1
size: NA
J: TRBJ2-7
DNA: TGTGCCACCACCACAGGGGGCCCCTACGAGCAGTACTTC
CDR3: CATTTGGPYEQYF

D: TRBD2
V: TRBV10-3
size: NA
J: TRBJ2-5
DNA: TGTGCCACAGGACTAGCAACGGTGGGGCAGAAAGAGACCCAGTACTTC
CDR3: CATGLATVGQKETQYF

D: NA
V: TRBV4-1
size: many
J: TRBJ2-3
DNA: TGCGCCAGCAGCCAAGATAGGTTCGGGGGCCCCGCAGATACGCAGTATTTT
CDR3: CASSQDRFGGPADTQYF